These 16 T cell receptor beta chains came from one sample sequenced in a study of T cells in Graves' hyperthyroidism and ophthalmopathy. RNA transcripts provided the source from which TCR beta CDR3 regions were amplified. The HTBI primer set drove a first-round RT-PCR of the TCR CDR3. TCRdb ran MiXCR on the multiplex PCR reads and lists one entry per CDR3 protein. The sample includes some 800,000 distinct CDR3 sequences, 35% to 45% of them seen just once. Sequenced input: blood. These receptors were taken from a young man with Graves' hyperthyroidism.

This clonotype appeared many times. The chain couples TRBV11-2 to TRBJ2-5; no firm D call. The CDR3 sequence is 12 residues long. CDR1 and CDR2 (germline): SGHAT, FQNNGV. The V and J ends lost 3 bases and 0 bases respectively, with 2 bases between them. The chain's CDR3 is CASSFDQETQYF. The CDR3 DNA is TGTGCCAGCAGCTTCGACCAAGAGACCCAGTACTTC. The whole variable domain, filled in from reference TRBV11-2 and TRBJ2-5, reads EAGVAQSPRYKIIEKRQSVAFWCNPISGHATLYWYQQILGQGPKLLIQFQNNGVVDDSQLPKDRFSAERLKGVDSTLKIQPAKLEDSAVYLCASSFDQETQYFGPGTRLLVL.

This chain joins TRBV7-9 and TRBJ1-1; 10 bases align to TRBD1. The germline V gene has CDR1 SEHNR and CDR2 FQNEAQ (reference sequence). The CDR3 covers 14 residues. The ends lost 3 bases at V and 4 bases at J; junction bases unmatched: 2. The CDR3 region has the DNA TGTGCCAGCAGCTTGGGGACAGGGGCCACTGAAGCTTTCTTT. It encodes CASSLGTGATEAFF.

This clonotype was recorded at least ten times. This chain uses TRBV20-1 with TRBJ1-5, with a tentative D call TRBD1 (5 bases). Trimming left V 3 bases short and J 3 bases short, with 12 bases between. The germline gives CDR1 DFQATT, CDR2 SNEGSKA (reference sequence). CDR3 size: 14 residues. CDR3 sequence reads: CSASRGRVNQPQHF. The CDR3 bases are TGCAGTGCTAGTAGAGGCAGGGTCAATCAGCCCCAGCATTTT.

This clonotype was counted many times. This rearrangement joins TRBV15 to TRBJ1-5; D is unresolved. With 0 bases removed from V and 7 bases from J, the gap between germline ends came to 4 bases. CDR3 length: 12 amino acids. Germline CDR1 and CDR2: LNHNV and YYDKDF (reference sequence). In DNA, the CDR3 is TGTGCCACCAGCAGAGAAAGACAGCCCCAGCATTTT. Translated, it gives CATSRERQPQHF. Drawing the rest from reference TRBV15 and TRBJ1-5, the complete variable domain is DAMVIQNPRYQVTQFGKPVTLSCSQTLNHNVMYWYQQKSSQAPKLLFHYYDKDFNNEADTPDNFQSRRPNTSFCFLDIRSPGLGDTAMYLCATSRERQPQHFGDGTRLSIL.

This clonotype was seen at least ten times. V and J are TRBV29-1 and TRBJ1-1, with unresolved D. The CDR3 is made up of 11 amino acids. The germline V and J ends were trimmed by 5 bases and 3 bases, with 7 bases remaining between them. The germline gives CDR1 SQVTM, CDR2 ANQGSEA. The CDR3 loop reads CSVRYYTEAFF. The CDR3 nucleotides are TGCAGCGTTAGGTACTACACTGAAGCTTTCTTT.

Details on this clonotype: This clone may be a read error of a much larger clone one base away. CDR3 loop: CASSSRGRGRSNQPQHF. As DNA, the CDR3 is TGTGCCAGTAGTAGTCGGGGCAGGGGAAGGAGCAATCAGCCCCAGCATTTT. J is TRBJ1-5 and V is TRBV19; D may be TRBD1 (6 bases). Germline lookup yields CDR1 LNHDA and CDR2 SQIVND (reference sequence). CDR3 length: 17 residues. V was shortened by 4 bases and J by 1 base, with 17 bases between the two germline ends.

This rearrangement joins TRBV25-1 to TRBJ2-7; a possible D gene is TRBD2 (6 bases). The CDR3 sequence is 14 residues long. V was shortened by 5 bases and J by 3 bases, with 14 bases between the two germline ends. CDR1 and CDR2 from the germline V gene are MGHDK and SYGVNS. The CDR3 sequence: CASSYYGGYYEQYF. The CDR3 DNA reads TGTGCCAGCAGTTACTACGGGGGATACTACGAGCAGTACTTC.

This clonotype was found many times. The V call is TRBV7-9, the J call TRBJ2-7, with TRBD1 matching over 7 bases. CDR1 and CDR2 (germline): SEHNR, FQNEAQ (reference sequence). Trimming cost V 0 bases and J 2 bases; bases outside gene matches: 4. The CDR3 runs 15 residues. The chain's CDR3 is CASSLAETGTYEQYF. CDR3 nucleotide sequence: TGTGCCAGCAGCTTAGCTGAGACAGGGACCTACGAGCAGTACTTC.

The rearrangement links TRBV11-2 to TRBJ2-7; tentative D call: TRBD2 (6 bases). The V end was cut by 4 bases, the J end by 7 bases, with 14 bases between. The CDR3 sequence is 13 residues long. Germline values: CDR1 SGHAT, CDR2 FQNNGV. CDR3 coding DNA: TGTGCCAGCAGCTCGGGACTTCCTCGGGAGCAGTACTTC. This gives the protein CASSSGLPREQYF.

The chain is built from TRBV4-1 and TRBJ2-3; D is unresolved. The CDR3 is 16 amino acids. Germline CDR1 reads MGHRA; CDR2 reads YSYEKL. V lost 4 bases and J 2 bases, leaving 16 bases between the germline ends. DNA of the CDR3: TGCGCCAGCAGCCTCCTGTTCGTGACGACCACAGATACGCAGTATTTT. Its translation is CASSLLFVTTTDTQYF.

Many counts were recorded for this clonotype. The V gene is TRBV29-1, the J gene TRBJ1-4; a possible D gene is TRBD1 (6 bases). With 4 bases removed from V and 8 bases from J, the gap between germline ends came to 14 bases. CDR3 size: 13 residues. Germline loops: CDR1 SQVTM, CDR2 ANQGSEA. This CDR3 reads CSVGGRGGEKLFF. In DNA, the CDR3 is TGCAGCGTTGGAGGCAGGGGAGGAGAAAAACTGTTTTTT. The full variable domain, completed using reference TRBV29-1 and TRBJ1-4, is SAVISQKPSRDICQRGTSLTIQCQVDSQVTMMFWYRQQPGQSLTLIATANQGSEATYESGFVIDKFPISRPNLTFSTLTVSNMSPEDSSIYLCSVGGRGGEKLFFGSGTQLSVL.

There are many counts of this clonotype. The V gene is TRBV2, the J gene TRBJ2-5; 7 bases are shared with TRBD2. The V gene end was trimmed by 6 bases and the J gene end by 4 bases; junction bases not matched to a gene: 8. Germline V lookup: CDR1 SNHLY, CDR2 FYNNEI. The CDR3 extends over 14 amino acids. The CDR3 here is CASSGRTGPETQYF. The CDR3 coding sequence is TGTGCCAGCAGCGGGAGGACGGGCCCAGAGACCCAGTACTTC. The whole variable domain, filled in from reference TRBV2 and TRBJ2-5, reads EPEVTQTPSHQVTQMGQEVILRCVPISNHLYFYWYRQILGQKVEFLVSFYNNEISEKSEIFDDQFSVERPDGSNFTLKIRSTKLEDSAMYFCASSGRTGPETQYFGPGTRLLVL.

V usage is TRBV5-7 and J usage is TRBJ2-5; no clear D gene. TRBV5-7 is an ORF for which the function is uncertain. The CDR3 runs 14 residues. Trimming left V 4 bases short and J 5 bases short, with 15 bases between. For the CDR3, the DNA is TGTGCCAGCAGCCTGCCCCTTGACATCGAGACCCAGTACTTC. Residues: CASSLPLDIETQYF.

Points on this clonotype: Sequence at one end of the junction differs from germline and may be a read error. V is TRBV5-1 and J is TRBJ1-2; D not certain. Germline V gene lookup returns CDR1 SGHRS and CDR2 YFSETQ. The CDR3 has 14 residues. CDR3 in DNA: TGCGTCAGCAGCTTGTATTCGCAAGACTATGGCTACACCTTC. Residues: CVSSLYSQDYGYTF.

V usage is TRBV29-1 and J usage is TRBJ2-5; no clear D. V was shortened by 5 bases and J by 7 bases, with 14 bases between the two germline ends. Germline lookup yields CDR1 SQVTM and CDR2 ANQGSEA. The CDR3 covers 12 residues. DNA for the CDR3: TGCAGCGTTTCGGGCACCCCGGGGACCCAGTACTTC. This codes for CSVSGTPGTQYF.

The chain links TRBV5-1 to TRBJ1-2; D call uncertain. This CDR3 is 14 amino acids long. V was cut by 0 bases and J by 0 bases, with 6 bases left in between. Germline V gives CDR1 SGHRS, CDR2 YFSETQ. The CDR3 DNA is TGCGCCAGCAGCTTGGTGGATCCTAACTATGGCTACACCTTC. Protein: CASSLVDPNYGYTF.